This entry features one T cell receptor (beta chain) sequence. Its target is not known. Per germline, CDR1 ENHRY and CDR2 SYGVKD. Trimming removed 6 bases from V and 0 bases from J; junction bases left unmatched: 4. This CDR3 spans 14 amino acids. PCR primers comprised 60 Vbeta and 13 Jbeta primers. Only in-frame clones appear in the TCRdb table, and some are missing; sequencing was by immunoSEQ multiplex PCR. The sample gives tens of thousands of clones, around 82% of which show up once; over 0.95% is in the top ten. The data are from a study of cytomegalovirus exposure and HLA in healthy donors. Whole-study results and caveats: The study listed roughly 150 cytomegalovirus-associated TCR beta chains. In a later analysis, TCR beta V- and J-gene trimming showed a link to a missense DCLRE1C variant. HLA-A and HLA-B allele assignments for most subjects were reportedly predicted accurately using TCR beta sequences. What a later analysis reportedly showed was that an Asian-associated ancestry cluster had fewer N-insertions than the 666-donor mean.

The sequenced sample was PBMCs. The genes are TRBV10-3 and TRBJ1-2, with 7 bases that match TRBD1. The receptor was isolated from a male donor in good health and CMV-seronegative. CDR3 bases: TGTGCCATCAGCCAGGGGGTAGCTAACTATGGCTACACCTTC. This codes for CAISQGVANYGYTF.